These 13 T cell receptor beta chains were sequenced from one sample in a study of blood T cell repertoires in COVID-19 (dated by TCRdb to about 2020). Receptors were amplified or captured by the immunoSEQ multiplex PCR assay. TCRdb limited this immuneACCESS table to in-frame rearrangements with V and J called. A share of clones is missing; checked studies link under half to unresolved V genes, and the rest is unexplained. This sample is represented by fewer than 250,000 clones; 87% of them were singletons. Approximately 7.2% of the sample lies in the top ten. The sample consisted of PBMCs or T cells enriched from blood (not recorded which). The source of these receptors is a young man in a cohort exposed to, infected with or recovered from COVID-19 (not recorded which).

This rearrangement joins TRBV7-3 to TRBJ1-6; 7 nucleotides line up with TRBD1. The CDR3 is 17 residues long. The trim removed 0 bases at V and 6 bases at J, leaving 8 bases unmatched. Germline values: CDR1 SGHTA, CDR2 FQGTGA. The CDR3 nucleotides are TGTGCCAGCAGCTTAACCCGACAGGGAAGCGGTAATTCACCCCTCCACTTT. Translated: CASSLTRQGSGNSPLHF. Together with reference TRBV7-3 and TRBJ1-6, the CDR3 gives the full variable domain: GAGVSQTPSNKVTEKGKYVELRCDPISGHTALYWYRQSLGQGPEFLIYFQGTGAADDSGLPNDRFFAVRPEGSVSTLKIQRTERGDSAVYLCASSLTRQGSGNSPLHFGNGTRLTVT.

The V call is TRBV18, the J call TRBJ2-1, with D possibly TRBD2 on 5 matching bases. With 5 bases removed from V and 3 bases from J, the gap between germline ends came to 17 bases. The CDR3 runs to 16 residues. Germline V gene lookup returns CDR1 KGHSH and CDR2 LQKENI. CDR3 in amino acids: CASSAFSGANYNEQFF. In nucleotides, the CDR3 is TGTGCCAGCTCAGCCTTCAGCGGAGCTAACTACAATGAGCAGTTCTTC.

The chain has TRBV4-3 and TRBJ2-7, with D hard to call. V was shortened by 1 base and J by 0 bases, with 10 bases between the two germline ends. CDR1 and CDR2 from the germline V gene are LGHNA and YSLEER. CDR3 size: 15 residues. The CDR3 DNA follows: TGCGCCAGCAGCCAAGCTTGGCAGGTCTCCTACGAGCAGTACTTC. The encoded protein is CASSQAWQVSYEQYF.

V usage is TRBV12-3 or TRBV12-4 and J usage is TRBJ1-1; D ambiguous. The CDR3 is 13 amino acids. The V end lost 6 bases, the J end lost 10 bases, and 18 bases lay between the germline ends. CDR3 DNA: TGTGCCAGCAGCATCGTAGAGAACGGTAGAGCTTTCTTT. Translating gives CASSIVENGRAFF.

V is TRBV28 and J is TRBJ2-5, with 8 bases lining up with TRBD1. The CDR3 has 15 residues. The trim removed 6 bases at V and 2 bases at J, leaving 8 bases unmatched. From germline, CDR1 is MDHEN and CDR2 SYDVKM. The CDR3 DNA sequence: TGTGCCAGCAGAGTCGCAGGGGGCGGACAAGAGACCCAGTACTTC. Translation gives CASRVAGGGQETQYF.

J is TRBJ1-2 and V is TRBV19; D is ambiguous. The CDR3 has 14 residues. Germline CDR1 and CDR2: LNHDA and SQIVND (reference sequence). The V end was cut by 8 bases, the J end by 8 bases, with 21 bases between. Here the CDR3 reads CASCSLRSEWGYTF. CDR3 DNA: TGTGCCAGTTGCAGTCTTAGGTCGGAGTGGGGCTACACCTTC.

This chain links TRBV27 with TRBJ1-1, with D possibly TRBD1 on 6 matching bases. The V end lost 3 bases, the J end lost 1 base, and 12 bases lay between the germline ends. CDR3 length: 15 amino acids. Germline V gives CDR1 MNHEY, CDR2 SMNVEV (reference sequence). CDR3 protein: CASSFSGQPNTEAFF. As DNA, the CDR3 is TGTGCCAGCAGTTTCTCTGGACAGCCGAACACTGAAGCTTTCTTT.

This clone was detected a few times. This chain links TRBV7-9 with TRBJ1-2; possibly TRBD1 for D (5 bases). CDR1 SEHNR and CDR2 FQNEAQ come from the germline V gene (reference sequence). The CDR3 is made up of 14 amino acids. The V and J ends lost 0 bases and 6 bases respectively, with 11 bases between them. The CDR3 nucleotides are TGTGCCAGCAGCTTAGCTTCTCCAGGGCATGGCTACACCTTC. Its translation is CASSLASPGHGYTF.

The chain carries TRBV24-1 and TRBJ2-3; D may be TRBD1 (6 bases). Germline assignment: CDR1 KGHDR and CDR2 SFDVKD. Deletions cut 6 bases from V and 5 bases from J, with 26 bases between. This CDR3 region has 18 residues. This CDR3 reads CATSNPGEGFISRDTQYF. The DNA of the CDR3 is TGTGCCACCAGTAATCCAGGGGAAGGGTTTATTAGCCGAGATACGCAGTATTTT.

The chain uses TRBV5-1 and TRBJ1-1, with 8 bases identical to TRBD1. After removal of 2 bases from V and 4 bases from J, the junction contained 10 bases not matched to a gene. The CDR3 is made up of 16 amino acids. Germline-derived CDR1 and CDR2 are SGHRS and YFSETQ. Written as DNA, the CDR3 is TGCGCCAGCAGCTTTGCCCAGGGGGCGGGCGGCACTGAAGCTTTCTTT. Its translation: CASSFAQGAGGTEAFF.

The chain carries TRBV3-1 (or the pseudogene TRBV3-2) and TRBJ1-1, with 7 bases lining up with TRBD1. J was trimmed by 1 base and V by 3 bases; bases with no gene match: 2. The CDR3 runs to 14 residues. Germline V gene data show CDR1 as LGHDT and CDR2 as YNNKEL (reference sequence). DNA for the CDR3: TGTGCCAGCAGCCAGGACAGGACGAACACTGAAGCTTTCTTT. Translating gives CASSQDRTNTEAFF.

The chain joins TRBV6-5 to TRBJ1-1; tentative D call: TRBD1 (5 bases). The CDR3 is made up of 14 amino acids. V shed 6 bases and J shed 7 bases, with 18 bases lying between them. Per germline, CDR1 MNHEY and CDR2 SVGAGI. The CDR3 DNA reads as TGTGCCAGCAGGGCGGCAGGGTGGAGAGTTGAAGCTTTCTTT. It specifies CASRAAGWRVEAFF.

This clone was detected a few times. The chain uses TRBV7-9 and TRBJ1-2, with TRBD1 as a possible D gene (6 bases). Germline loops: CDR1 SEHNR, CDR2 FQNEAQ (reference sequence). The CDR3 loop spans 13 amino acids. V lost 5 bases and J 7 bases, leaving 14 bases between the germline ends. In DNA, the CDR3 is TGTGCCAGCAGCATCACAGGGTCTCGTGGCTACACCTTC. This encodes CASSITGSRGYTF.